The TCR beta chain under discussion was sequenced for a study of breast tumors, draining lymph nodes, adjacent tissues. Points from the study as a whole: Tumors had less TCR diversity than lymph nodes, more than nontumor tissue. Tumor and nontumor repertoires were significantly more similar in luminal-like than in basal-like breast cancer.

TCRdb fed the multiplex PCR reads into MiXCR, producing one record per CDR3 protein. Of about 140,000 distinct CDR3 sequences listed, less than 35% are singletons. The CDR3 runs 14 residues. V gave up 3 bases and J gave up 0 bases, with 5 bases separating them. Germline V gene sequence: CDR1 LNHDA, CDR2 SQIVND (reference sequence). The lymph nodes were axillary draining lymph nodes from breast cancer patients. This clonotype was seen at least ten times. Its antigen is unidentified. This receptor was identified in a female donor with breast cancer. Some clones in this sample may be carry-over from other donors' samples. Sequences were obtained from axillary lymph node tissue. This chain joins TRBV19 and TRBJ2-2; D gene ambiguous. The CDR3 spells CASSMQANTGELFF. The CDR3 nucleotides are TGTGCCAGTAGTATGCAAGCGAACACCGGGGAGCTGTTTTTT.